This T cell receptor (beta chain) originates from a study of Graves' ophthalmopathy and Graves' hyperthyroidism. Study-wide context: Stable hyperthyroidism referred to disease that showed no ophthalmopathy within 18 months of follow-up. Study-level results: Ophthalmopathy progression predictions by the model showed 72% to 80% specificity and over 60% sensitivity.

Using RNA transcripts, the TCR beta CDR3 regions were amplified. The authors performed first-round RT-PCR with HTBI primers and then a second-round multiplex PCR. TCRdb passed the multiplex PCR reads through MiXCR, listing each CDR3 protein once. Altogether about 500,000 distinct CDR3 sequences are present, just under 40% being singletons, with the ten largest covering over 3.5%. Clinical symptoms, serum thyroxine, TRAb, thyroid ultrasound and orbital computed tomography formed the basis of diagnosis. CDR1 is KGHDR, CDR2 SFDVKD, per germline. This CDR3 has 15 amino acids. V lost 7 bases, J lost 0 bases, and 12 bases lay in between. Notes on this clonotype: Antigen: not known.

The sequence came from an adult man with Graves' hyperthyroidism. The chain recombines TRBV24-1 with TRBJ2-1; D gene ambiguous. Sequencing was carried out using peripheral blood or thyroid tissue (not recorded which). In DNA form, the CDR3 reads TGTGCCACCAGCGTGACTTCCTACTCCTACAATGAGCAGTTCTTC. Its protein product is CATSVTSYSYNEQFF.